The rows below give T cell receptor beta chains drawn from one sample of a study of blood T cell repertoires in COVID-19. Assay: immunoSEQ multiplex PCR; the TCRdb copy retains only in-frame clones and omits some. The sample lists roughly 120,000 clones, about 90% occurring once. The sequencing input was peripheral blood. The receptors come from a man in his 70s who had recovered from COVID-19. Both conserved end residues are part of each CDR3. Fields, in order: V gene, CDR3 protein.

>TRBV6-5
CASSRGGSPLHF
>TRBV7-3
CASSLFAGLPYNEQFF
>TRBV15
CATSYPQDTTNEKLFF
>TRBV5-5
CASSFRPQGWETQYF
>TRBV2
CASSIDSNTEAFF
>TRBV2
CASSGRESSYNSPLHF
>TRBV28
CASSFRGRRMNTEAFF
>TRBV7-9
CASSLGPGHMNTEAFF
>TRBV7-9
CASSPAGRGGTDTQYF
>TRBV11-3
CASSQSRASEQYF
>TRBV30
CAWSVLYEQYF
>TRBV18
CASSPPGDAEKLFF
>TRBV5-6
CASSTTGGRLVNGYTF
>TRBV2
CASLLPGNTEAFF
>TRBV30
CAWSLSPGRQFF
>TRBV28
CASSEAPGRTTATNEKLFF
>TRBV4-2
CASSQEVLAGGSYEQYF
>TRBV10-3
CAISDPRSGYGYTF
>TRBV6-6
CASRNRGNTIYF
>TRBV6-5
CASSLNRGLETQYF
>TRBV28
CASSLQDRTYYGYTF
>TRBV4-3
CASSQDVPRGASHNNSPLHF
>TRBV7-9
CASSLGQLNTEAFF
>TRBV4-1
CASSQVNRGGNTIYF
>TRBV2
CASSGQGVTGELFF
>TRBV28
CAIQFRRQGSYNSPLHF
>TRBV2
CASSVYGSTDTQYF
>TRBV15
CATSRDSGDLSVEQFF
>TRBV27
CASSPQFWRGVSKRTYEQYF
>TRBV5-6
CASSLEGGPNTGELFF
>TRBV6-5
CASSYNRNTEAFF
>TRBV28
CANQQGAQPQHF
>TRBV10-3
CAISKLGTGELFF
>TRBV7-3
CASSFNLAGVEQYF
>TRBV3-1/TRBV3-2
CASGLAGAGDTQYF
>TRBV7-3
CASSPPGGGVSNEQFF
>TRBV24-1
CATQPGGAENEQFF
>TRBV19
CASKNWDRYTYTF
>TRBV19
CASSTRSGGSPYEQYF
>TRBV5-5
CASSLDRGSNGYTF
>TRBV6-6
CASSRTGVDEKLFF
>TRBV4-2
CASSLTLAGGTYNEQFF
>TRBV5-4
CASSYPGTRKSDTQYF
>TRBV5-1
CASSRTGTGFNEQYF
>TRBV6-6
CASKQRPEAFF
>TRBV6-5
CASSYPPGSSGNTIYF
>TRBV9
CASSVGRTTNTEAFF
>TRBV28
CASSLAGTGGYQPQHF
>TRBV18
CASSPAGGALEQYF
>TRBV6-5
CASSYVREGAEAFF
>TRBV6-4
CASRPPDRPGYTF
>TRBV7-3
CASSPSGSKAGELFF
>TRBV15
CATSREAGTDTQYF
>TRBV5-1
CASSLEAIGLGVVNEQFF
>TRBV6-1
CASSEPGTDAYEQYF
>TRBV7-8
CASSLGGRAGLPGYTF
>TRBV28
CASGIWTPEAFF
>TRBV18
CASSPQLAGADNTDTQYF